A single sample gave rise to the 27 T cell receptor delta chains below, sequenced in a study of gamma-delta chains in newborns, infants, children. TCRdb reanalysed the reads with CATT. The sample comprises thousands of delta-chain clones, roughly 2.8% of which are singletons, and about an eighth rests with the top ten. The specimen sequenced was blood. These receptors all come from a child who was a newborn, infant or young child, either healthy, febrile or measles-vaccinated (not recorded which).

This clone has just a few counts. The junction and the germline gene differ at one end; a read error may be behind it. This chain uses TRDV1 with TRDJ1; tentatively, D is TRDD3 (7 bases). Germline loops: CDR1 TSWWSYY, CDR2 QGS. The CDR3 extends over 17 amino acids. In DNA, the CDR3 is TGTGCTCCTGGGGACTCCTACGCGGGGGGATTTGACGATAAACTCATCTTT. It encodes CAPGDSYAGGFDDKLIF.

This sequence joins TRDV2 and TRDJ3; TRDD3 aligns across 8 bases. Trimming at V came to 3 bases and at J to 0 bases, leaving 9 bases not matched to a gene. Germline V gene sequence: CDR1 GEAIGNYY, CDR2 EKD. The CDR3 consists of 19 residues. DNA of the CDR3: TGTGCCTGTGACGCCGCACTGGGGGGGAGCTCCTGGGACACCCGACAGATGTTTTTC. Translation gives CACDAALGGSSWDTRQMFF.

This clone is deemed medium-sized. CDR3: CACDSMGDTIDKLIF. The DNA for the CDR3 is TGTGCCTGTGACTCTATGGGAGATACTATCGATAAACTCATCTTT. This chain links TRDV2 with TRDJ1, with a possible D match to TRDD3 (5 bases). Germline CDR1 reads GEAIGNYY; CDR2 reads EKD. Trimming removed 3 bases at V and 4 bases at J, with 17 bases between. The CDR3 runs to 15 residues.

This chain connects TRDV2 to TRDJ3, with 7 bases that match TRDD3. The germline V gene has CDR1 GEAIGNYY and CDR2 EKD. CDR3 size: 20 residues. J gave up 0 bases and V 0 bases, and 10 bases lay outside the gene matches. In DNA, the CDR3 is TGTGCCTGTGACACCGTGGGGATAAACCCGAGCTCCTGGGACACCCGACAGATGTTTTTC. Translation gives CACDTVGINPSSWDTRQMFF.

Regarding this clone: This may stem from a read error, because a much larger clone lies one nucleotide away. This chain joins TRDV2 and TRDJ3; 7 bases align to TRDD3. Germline V CDR1 and CDR2: GEAIGNYY, EKD. J gave up 1 base and V 0 bases, and 2 bases lay outside the gene matches. This CDR3 has 17 residues. The CDR3 reads CACDTVGGSWDTRQMFF. The CDR3 DNA reads TGTGCCTGTGACACCGTTGGGGGATCCTGGGACACCCGACAGATGTTTTTC.

V usage is TRDV2 and J usage is TRDJ3; 10 bases match TRDD3. V lost 0 bases, J lost 0 bases, and 4 bases stayed unmatched. CDR1 and CDR2 from the germline V gene are GEAIGNYY and EKD. The length of the CDR3 is 19 residues. The CDR3 loop reads CACDTVSGGYSWDTRQMFF. CDR3 in DNA: TGTGCCTGTGACACCGTATCTGGGGGATACTCCTGGGACACCCGACAGATGTTTTTC.

The J gene is TRDJ3, the V gene TRDV2; TRDD3 matches 7 bases. J gave up 0 bases and V 3 bases, and 16 bases lay outside the gene matches. CDR1 GEAIGNYY and CDR2 EKD come from the germline V gene. This CDR3 has 21 amino acids. In DNA form, the CDR3 reads TGTGCCTGTGACCTCCTTACTGGGGACCTCACCTTCTCCTGGGACACCCGACAGATGTTTTTC. Amino acid sequence: CACDLLTGDLTFSWDTRQMFF.

With respect to this clone: Other DNA sequences in this specimen translate into the identical CDR3. The CDR3 sequence is CACDYTGGYASSWDTRQMFF. DNA for the CDR3: TGTGCCTGTGACTACACGGGGGGATACGCAAGCTCCTGGGACACCCGACAGATGTTTTTC. V usage is TRDV2 and J usage is TRDJ3, with TRDD3 matching 10 bases. Germline lookup yields CDR1 GEAIGNYY and CDR2 EKD. This CDR3 has 20 amino acids. The J segment lost 0 bases and the V segment lost 3 bases, leaving 10 bases of the junction unmatched.

This clone was observed a handful of times. It may be a read error: a sequence one base away is much more abundant. Other nucleotide sequences from this sample produce the same CDR3. The chain carries TRDV2 and TRDJ3; 9 nucleotides agree with TRDD3. The CDR3 is 17 residues long. V lost 4 bases and J lost 0; bases outside the gene matches: 3. Per germline, CDR1 GEAIGNYY and CDR2 EKD. The CDR3 reads CACEYWGSSWDTRQMFF. The DNA for the CDR3 is TGTGCCTGTGAATACTGGGGGAGCTCCTGGGACACCCGACAGATGTTTTTC.

The chain recombines TRDV2 with TRDJ2; 8 bases agree with TRDD3. CDR3 length: 18 residues. The ends lost 3 bases at V and 0 bases at J; junction bases unmatched: 11. Germline V gives CDR1 GEAIGNYY, CDR2 EKD. CDR3 region: CACDSILGAPSLTAQLFF. In DNA form, the CDR3 reads TGTGCCTGTGACTCAATACTGGGGGCTCCCTCTTTGACAGCACAACTCTTCTTT.

By sample fraction, this clone is medium-sized. V gene TRDV2 combines with J gene TRDJ3, with TRDD3 matching 9 bases. Germline V gene data show CDR1 as GEAIGNYY and CDR2 as EKD. This CDR3 has 17 residues. V trimming: 0 bases; J trimming: 6 bases; junction bases outside the gene matches: 5. The CDR3 DNA reads TGTGCCTGTGACACCTTGGGGGATATATCGGACACCCGACAGATGTTTTTC. This gives the protein CACDTLGDISDTRQMFF.

This clone appeared a few times. The rearrangement links TRDV1 to TRDJ3; D possibly corresponds to TRDD3 (6 bases). The germline V gene has CDR1 TSWWSYY and CDR2 QGS. V lost 5 bases and J 4 bases, leaving 18 bases between the germline ends. The CDR3 has 18 amino acids. The CDR3 protein is CALGLQGGVVWDTRQMFF. CDR3 bases: TGTGCTCTTGGGCTACAAGGGGGAGTGGTTTGGGACACCCGACAGATGTTTTTC.

This clone appeared a few times. V gene TRDV2 combines with J gene TRDJ3, with D perhaps matching TRDD3 (6 bases). The CDR3 runs to 18 residues. Germline-derived CDR1 and CDR2 are GEAIGNYY and EKD. Trimming cost V 1 base and J 0 bases, with 12 bases left between them. The CDR3 is CACDTMGVSSWDTRQMFF. The DNA for the CDR3 is TGTGCCTGTGACACGATGGGGGTCAGCTCCTGGGACACCCGACAGATGTTTTTC.

Turning to this clone: An end of the junction does not agree with germline; a read error may underlie this. The CDR3 protein is CARDSTGGYPSSWDTRQMFF. The DNA for the CDR3 is TGTGCCCGTGACAGTACTGGGGGATACCCCAGCTCCTGGGACACCCGACAGATGTTTTTC. The rearrangement joins TRDV2 to TRDJ3, with 12 bases that match TRDD3. The germline CDR1 and CDR2 sequences are GEAIGNYY and EKD. The CDR3 runs 20 residues.

The rearrangement uses TRDV2 and TRDJ1; 8 bases match TRDD3. Germline V lookup: CDR1 GEAIGNYY, CDR2 EKD. This CDR3 contains 16 residues. Trimming cost V 3 bases and J 0 bases; bases outside gene matches: 8. This chain's CDR3 is CACDGLGAPYTDKLIF. CDR3 bases: TGTGCCTGTGACGGACTGGGGGCCCCGTACACCGATAAACTCATCTTT.

The rearrangement uses TRDV2 and TRDJ3; TRDD3 aligns across 12 bases. Germline CDR1 and CDR2: GEAIGNYY and EKD. J lost 0 bases, V lost 0 bases, and 8 bases had no gene match. This CDR3 region has 21 residues. CDR3 DNA sequence: TGTGCCTGTGACACCATACTGGGGGATACCCTCGGCTCCTGGGACACCCGACAGATGTTTTTC. Encoded protein: CACDTILGDTLGSWDTRQMFF.

This clone was counted between two and nine times. As DNA, the CDR3 is TGTGCCTGTGACAAACTGGGGGACTTCCGGTCCTCCTGGGACACCCGACAGATGTTTTTC. Its protein product is CACDKLGDFRSSWDTRQMFF. The rearrangement joins TRDV2 to TRDJ3; 9 nucleotides match TRDD3. The J segment lost 0 bases and the V segment lost 2 bases, leaving 10 bases of the junction unmatched. The length of the CDR3 is 20 residues. The germline gives CDR1 GEAIGNYY, CDR2 EKD.

This clone was observed a handful of times. This may stem from a read error, because a much larger clone lies one nucleotide away. The V gene is TRDV2, the J gene TRDJ3; D unresolved. This CDR3 contains 16 residues. In germline, CDR1 is GEAIGNYY, CDR2 EKD. CDR3 sequence (DNA): TGTGCCTGTGACTCTGCAAGCTCCCGGGACACCCGACAGATGTTTTTC. Protein sequence: CACDSASSRDTRQMFF.

The chain combines TRDV2 with TRDJ1; 7 bases fit TRDD3. CDR1 GEAIGNYY and CDR2 EKD come from the germline V gene. The CDR3 extends over 17 amino acids. V was pared by 0 bases and J by 1 base, with 10 bases of the junction left unmatched. In DNA form, the CDR3 reads TGTGCCTGTGACACCGTCCTTTCTGGGGGCTTCACCGATAAACTCATCTTT. Encoded protein: CACDTVLSGGFTDKLIF.

This clone came up a few times. The chain is built from TRDV2 and TRDJ2; D gene uncertain. Trimming removed 1 base from V and 0 bases from J, with 11 bases in between. CDR1 is GEAIGNYY, CDR2 EKD, per germline. The CDR3 is made up of 16 amino acids. This CDR3 reads CACDTLLPPLTAQLFF. In DNA, the CDR3 is TGTGCCTGTGACACTTTACTGCCCCCTTTGACAGCACAACTCTTCTTT.

This sequence joins TRDV2 and TRDJ1; 12 bases map to TRDD3. CDR1 GEAIGNYY and CDR2 EKD come from the germline V gene. Germline trimming cut 1 base from V and 3 bases from J; bases unmatched to any gene: 2. CDR3 length: 15 residues. The CDR3 spells CACDTLGDTPDKLIF. CDR3 DNA sequence: TGTGCCTGTGACACTCTGGGGGATACGCCCGATAAACTCATCTTT.

No call exists for the J gene, whereas the V gene is TRDV2; the D call TRDD3 from the table was never checked on the DNA. This CDR3 is built from 15 residues. Germline CDR1 reads GEAIGNYY; CDR2 reads EKD. CDR3 sequence: CACDTVLGDTAVLIF. The CDR3 DNA is TGTGCCTGTGACACCGTACTGGGGGATACGGCGGTTCTCATCTTT.

This clone was seen only a few times. A read error may account for a junction end that differs from germline. The gene calls are TRDV1 and TRDJ2; tentatively, D is TRDD3 (6 bases). Germline CDR1 is TSWWSYY and CDR2 is QGS. The CDR3 extends over 15 amino acids. CDR3: CALGEPSGVTARLFF. Written as DNA, the CDR3 is TGTGCTCTTGGGGAGCCTTCTGGGGTCACAGCACGACTCTTCTTT.

This chain joins TRDV2 and TRDJ1; 8 bases align to TRDD3. CDR1 is GEAIGNYY, CDR2 EKD, per germline. The J segment lost 1 base and the V segment lost 3 bases, leaving 6 bases of the junction unmatched. The CDR3 length is 15 residues. The CDR3: CACDVLGVSTDKLIF. CDR3 sequence (DNA): TGTGCCTGTGACGTACTGGGGGTCAGCACCGATAAACTCATCTTT.

On this clone itself: The sample contains more than one DNA sequence encoding this CDR3. The chain carries TRDV2 and TRDJ3; D is perhaps TRDD3 (5 bases). Germline V gives CDR1 GEAIGNYY, CDR2 EKD. V gave up 0 bases and J gave up 0 bases, with 14 bases separating them. This CDR3 region has 19 residues. The CDR3 DNA sequence: TGTGCCTGTGACACCGCCGGGGGTCTTAGCTCCTGGGACACCCGACAGATGTTTTTC. Its protein is CACDTAGGLSSWDTRQMFF.

V and J are TRDV2 and TRDJ3; 9 bases are shared with TRDD3. This CDR3 comprises 18 residues. The junction had 3 bases not matched to a gene; V was cut back by 1 base and J by 0 bases. In germline, CDR1 is GEAIGNYY, CDR2 EKD. CDR3 bases: TGTGCCTGTGACACACTGGGGGACCCCTCCTGGGACACCCGACAGATGTTTTTC. Translation: CACDTLGDPSWDTRQMFF.

This chain joins TRDV3 and TRDJ1; a weak D match, TRDD3 (6 bases). Germline CDR1 and CDR2: TVYSNPD and GDNSRS (reference sequence). The CDR3 loop spans 17 amino acids. The germline V and J ends were trimmed by 4 bases and 2 bases, with 26 bases remaining between them. Here the CDR3 reads CASPLITGRTGTDKLIF. In DNA form, the CDR3 reads TGTGCCTCACCCTTAATCACAGGACGTACTGGGACCGATAAACTCATCTTT.